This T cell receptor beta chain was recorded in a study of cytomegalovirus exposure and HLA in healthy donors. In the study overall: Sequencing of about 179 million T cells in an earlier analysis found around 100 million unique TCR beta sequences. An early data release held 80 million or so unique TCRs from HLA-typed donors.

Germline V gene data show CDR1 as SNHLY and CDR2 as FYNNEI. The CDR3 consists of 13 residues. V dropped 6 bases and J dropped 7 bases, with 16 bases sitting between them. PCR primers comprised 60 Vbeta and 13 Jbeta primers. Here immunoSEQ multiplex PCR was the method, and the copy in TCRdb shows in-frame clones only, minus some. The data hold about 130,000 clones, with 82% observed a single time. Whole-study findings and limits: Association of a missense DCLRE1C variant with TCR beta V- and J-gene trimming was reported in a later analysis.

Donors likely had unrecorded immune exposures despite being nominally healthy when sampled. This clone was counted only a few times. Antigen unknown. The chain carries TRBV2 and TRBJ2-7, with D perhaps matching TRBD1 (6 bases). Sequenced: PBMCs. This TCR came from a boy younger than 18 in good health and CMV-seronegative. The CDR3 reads CASRAGAIREQYF. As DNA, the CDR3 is TGTGCCAGCAGGGCAGGGGCGATCAGGGAGCAGTACTTC.